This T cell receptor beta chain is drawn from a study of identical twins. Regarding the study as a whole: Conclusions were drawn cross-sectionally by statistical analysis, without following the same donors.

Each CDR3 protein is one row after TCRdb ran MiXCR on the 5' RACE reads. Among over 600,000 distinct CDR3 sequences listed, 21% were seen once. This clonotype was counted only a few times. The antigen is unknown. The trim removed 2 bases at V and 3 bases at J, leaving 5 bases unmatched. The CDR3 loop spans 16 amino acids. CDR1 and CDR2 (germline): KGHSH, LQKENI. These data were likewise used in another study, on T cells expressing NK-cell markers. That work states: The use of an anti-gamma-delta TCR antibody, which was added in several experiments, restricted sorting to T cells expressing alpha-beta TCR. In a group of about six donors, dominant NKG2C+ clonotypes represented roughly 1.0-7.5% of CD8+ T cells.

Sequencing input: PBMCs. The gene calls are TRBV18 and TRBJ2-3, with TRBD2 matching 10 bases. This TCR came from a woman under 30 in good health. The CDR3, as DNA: TGTGCCAGCTCACCAGTCAGGACTAGCGGAACAGATACGCAGTATTTT. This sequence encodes CASSPVRTSGTDTQYF.